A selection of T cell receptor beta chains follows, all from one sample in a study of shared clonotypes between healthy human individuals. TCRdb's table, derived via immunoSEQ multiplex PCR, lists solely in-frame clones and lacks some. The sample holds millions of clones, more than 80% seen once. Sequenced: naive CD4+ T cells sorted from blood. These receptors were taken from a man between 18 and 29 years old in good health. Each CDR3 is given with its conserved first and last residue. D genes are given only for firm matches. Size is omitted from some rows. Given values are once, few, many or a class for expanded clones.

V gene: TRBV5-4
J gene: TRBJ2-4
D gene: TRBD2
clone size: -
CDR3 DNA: TGTGCCAGCAGCTTGGGTAGCGGGAGCGCCAAAAACATTCAGTACTTC
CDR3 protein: CASSLGSGSAKNIQYF

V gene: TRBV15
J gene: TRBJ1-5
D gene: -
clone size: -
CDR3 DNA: TGTGCCACCAGCAAGGAAGATTATAGCAATCAGCCCCAGCATTTT
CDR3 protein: CATSKEDYSNQPQHF

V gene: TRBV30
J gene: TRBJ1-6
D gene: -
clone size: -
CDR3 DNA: TGTGCCTGGAGCGCGTCGGGGGCAAACTATAATTCACCCCTCCACTTT
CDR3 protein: CAWSASGANYNSPLHF

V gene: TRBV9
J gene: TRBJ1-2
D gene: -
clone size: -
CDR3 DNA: TGTGCCAGCAGCGTAGACTTTTATGGCTACACCTTC
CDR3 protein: CASSVDFYGYTF

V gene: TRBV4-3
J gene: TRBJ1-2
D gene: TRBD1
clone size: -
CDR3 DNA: TGCGCCAGCAGCCAAGAGGGCAGGGGGCATGGCTACACCTTC
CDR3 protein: CASSQEGRGHGYTF

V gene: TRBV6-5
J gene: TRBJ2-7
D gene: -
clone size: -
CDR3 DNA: TGTGCCAGCAGGACCCCAGGATACGAGCAGTACTTC
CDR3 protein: CASRTPGYEQYF

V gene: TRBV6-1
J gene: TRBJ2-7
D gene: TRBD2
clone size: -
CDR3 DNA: TGTGCCAGCAGTGAAGCGCGGGAGAAGCAGTACTTC
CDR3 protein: CASSEAREKQYF

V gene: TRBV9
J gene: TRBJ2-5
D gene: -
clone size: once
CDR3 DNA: TGTGCCAGCAGCGTAGGGGGCGGGGGCGAGACCCAGTACTTC
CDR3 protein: CASSVGGGGETQYF

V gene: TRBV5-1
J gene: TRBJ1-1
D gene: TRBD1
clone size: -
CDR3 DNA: TGCGCCAGCAGCTTGGGGTTCGGGACAGGGAACACTGAAGCTTTCTTT
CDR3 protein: CASSLGFGTGNTEAFF

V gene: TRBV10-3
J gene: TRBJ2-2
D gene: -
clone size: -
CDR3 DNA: TGTGCCATCTCAGGGATGAAAAACACCGGGGAGCTGTTTTTT
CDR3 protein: CAISGMKNTGELFF

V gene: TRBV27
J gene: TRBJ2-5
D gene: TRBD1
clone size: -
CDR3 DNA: TGTGCCAGCAGGACAGGGTGGGAGACCCAGTACTTC
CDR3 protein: CASRTGWETQYF

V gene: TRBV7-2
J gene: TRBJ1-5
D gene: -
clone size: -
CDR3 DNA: TGTGCCAGCAGCTTAGATGGTTATAGCAATCAGCCCCAGCATTTT
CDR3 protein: CASSLDGYSNQPQHF

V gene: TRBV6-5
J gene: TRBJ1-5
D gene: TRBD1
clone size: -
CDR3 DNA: TGTGCCACAAGGACAGGGGTCCAGCCCCAGCATTTT
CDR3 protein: CATRTGVQPQHF

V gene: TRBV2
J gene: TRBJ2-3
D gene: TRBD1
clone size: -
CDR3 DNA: TGTGCCAGCAGTGGTCAGGGGGCTGGGACAGATACGCAGTATTTT
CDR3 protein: CASSGQGAGTDTQYF

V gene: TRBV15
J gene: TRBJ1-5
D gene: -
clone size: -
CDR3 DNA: TGTGCCACCAGCAGACGAGGGGAGGTACAGCCCCAGCATTTT
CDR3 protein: CATSRRGEVQPQHF

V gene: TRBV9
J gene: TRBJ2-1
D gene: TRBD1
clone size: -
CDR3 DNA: TGTGCCAGCAGCGTAGGGCCAGGGGGCATCAATGAGCAGTTCTTC
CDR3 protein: CASSVGPGGINEQFF

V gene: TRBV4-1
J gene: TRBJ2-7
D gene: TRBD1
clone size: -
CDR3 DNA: TGCGCCAGCAGCCGCTTACAGGGGTACGAGCAGTACTTC
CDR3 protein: CASSRLQGYEQYF

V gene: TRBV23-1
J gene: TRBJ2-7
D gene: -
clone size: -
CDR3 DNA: TGCGCCAGCAGTCAATCTTATCAGTCCTACGAGCAGTACTTC
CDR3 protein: CASSQSYQSYEQYF

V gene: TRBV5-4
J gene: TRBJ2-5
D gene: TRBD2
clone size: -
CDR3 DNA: TGTGCCAGCAGCTTGGTCGGGGGGTTGGAGACCCAGTACTTC
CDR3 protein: CASSLVGGLETQYF

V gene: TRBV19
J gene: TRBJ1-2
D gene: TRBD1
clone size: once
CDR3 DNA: TGTGCCAGTAGTATACCGGGACAGGTGCACTACACCTTC
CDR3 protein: CASSIPGQVHYTF

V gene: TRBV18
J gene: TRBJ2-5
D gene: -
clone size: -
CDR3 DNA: TGTGCCAGCTCACCCTACTTCCAAGAGACCCAGTACTTC
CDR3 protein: CASSPYFQETQYF

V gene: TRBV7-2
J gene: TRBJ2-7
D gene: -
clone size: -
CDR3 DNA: TGTGCCAGCAGCTCTGCGGGACTGAAGAACCCCGAGCAGTACTTC
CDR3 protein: CASSSAGLKNPEQYF

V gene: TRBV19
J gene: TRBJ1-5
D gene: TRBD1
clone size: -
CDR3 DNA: TGTGCCAGTAGGGATTCAGGGGGTGGCAATCAGCCCCAGCATTTT
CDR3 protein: CASRDSGGGNQPQHF

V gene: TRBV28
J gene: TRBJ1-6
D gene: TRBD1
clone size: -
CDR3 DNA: TGTGCCAGCAGCCGTCCCCAGGGGGTGAGCAATTCACCCCTCCACTTT
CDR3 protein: CASSRPQGVSNSPLHF